This TCR beta chain was found in a study of PD-1 blockade in classical Hodgkin lymphoma. Study observations and caveats: The authors excluded patients who started nivolumab under 1 year after ASCT. Patients who responded completely had about the same baseline diversity as newly diagnosed patients.

Clones were sequenced by immunoSEQ multiplex PCR, and TCRdb holds only the in-frame ones, with some missing. Found here are some 96,000 clones, roughly 92% of them singletons; the top ten hold 2.5% to 3.5%. Regarding this clone: Antigen: not known.

Brentuximab vedotin exposure varied among the patients, all of whom had relapsed after autologous stem cell transplantation. Germline loops: CDR1 SGHTS, CDR2 YDEGEE. V lost 0 bases and J lost 5, with 12 bases in between. The CDR3 runs to 15 residues. The receptor comes from a human donor with classical Hodgkin lymphoma. The sequenced sample was peripheral blood mononuclear cells (PBMCs), obtained at baseline. The rearrangement links TRBV5-8 to TRBJ1-5; possibly TRBD1 for D (5 bases). The CDR3, as DNA: TGTGCCAGCAGCTTGGCCGGGGCCACCTATCAGCCCCAGCATTTT. It yields the protein CASSLAGATYQPQHF.